This record concerns one TCR beta chain sequence. Its antigen remains unknown. This CDR3 contains 14 residues. Trimming stripped 1 base from V and 7 bases from J, with 13 bases between. Germline lookup yields CDR1 LGHDT and CDR2 YNNKEL (reference sequence). Assay: immunoSEQ multiplex PCR; the TCRdb copy retains only in-frame clones and omits some. The table includes 95,000 to 150,000 clones, almost 95% detected once. This sample was taken from a study of T cell responses to AZD1222 COVID-19 vaccine. Overall study context: Timing groups of about 4 and about 12 weeks for second doses were pooled.

Study observations and caveats: Per reports, nearly half of all spike-specific TCRs target regions that are unmutated in variants. Researchers report vaccine-associated CD4 TCRs spanning spike, with dominance at 160-218 and 743-854.

The rearrangement uses TRBV3-1 (or the pseudogene TRBV3-2) and TRBJ1-2; tentative D call: TRBD1 (5 bases). This receptor was obtained from an adult in good health. The specimen was peripheral blood, collected on day 0 of AZD1222 vaccination. The CDR3 region is CASSQGVGVSGYTF. The CDR3 DNA sequence: TGTGCCAGCAGCCAAGGAGTAGGGGTCAGTGGCTACACCTTC.